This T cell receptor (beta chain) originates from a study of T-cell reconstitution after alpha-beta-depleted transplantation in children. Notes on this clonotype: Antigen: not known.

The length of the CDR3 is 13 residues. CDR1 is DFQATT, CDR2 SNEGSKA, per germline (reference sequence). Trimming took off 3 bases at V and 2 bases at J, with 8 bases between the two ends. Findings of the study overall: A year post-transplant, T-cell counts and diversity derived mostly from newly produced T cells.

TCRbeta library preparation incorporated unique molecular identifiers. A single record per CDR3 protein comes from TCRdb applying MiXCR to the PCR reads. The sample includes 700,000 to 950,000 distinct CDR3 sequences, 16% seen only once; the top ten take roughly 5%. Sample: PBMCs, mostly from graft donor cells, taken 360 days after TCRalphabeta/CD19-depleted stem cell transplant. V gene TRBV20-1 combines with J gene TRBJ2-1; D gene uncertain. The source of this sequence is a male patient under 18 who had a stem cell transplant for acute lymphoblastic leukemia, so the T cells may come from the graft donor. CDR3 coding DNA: TGCAGTGCTAGTTCCGCGACCTACAATGAGCAGTTCTTC. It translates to CSASSATYNEQFF.